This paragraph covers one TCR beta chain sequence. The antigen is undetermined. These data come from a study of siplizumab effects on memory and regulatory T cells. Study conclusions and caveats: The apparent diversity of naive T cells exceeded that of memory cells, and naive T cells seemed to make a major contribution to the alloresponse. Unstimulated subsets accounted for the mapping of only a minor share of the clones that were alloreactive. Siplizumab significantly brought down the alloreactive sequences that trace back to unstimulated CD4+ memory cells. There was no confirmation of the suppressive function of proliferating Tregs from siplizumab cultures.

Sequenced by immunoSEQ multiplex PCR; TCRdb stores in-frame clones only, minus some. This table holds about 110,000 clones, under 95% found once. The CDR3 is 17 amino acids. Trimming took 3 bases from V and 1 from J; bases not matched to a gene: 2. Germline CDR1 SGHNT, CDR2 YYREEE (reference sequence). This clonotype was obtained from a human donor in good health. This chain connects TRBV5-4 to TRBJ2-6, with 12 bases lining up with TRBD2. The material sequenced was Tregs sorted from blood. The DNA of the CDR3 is TGTGCCAGCAGCTCCGGGACTAGCGGGTCTGGGGCCAACGTCCTGACTTTC. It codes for CASSSGTSGSGANVLTF.